This T cell receptor beta chain stems from a study of response to subunit inactivated influenza vaccine. TCRdb reprocessed the RT-PCR reads via MiXCR and lists one record per CDR3 protein. The sample yields over 650,000 distinct CDR3 sequences, less than 20% seen once. The receptor was derived from a man aged 45-65 years who received an inactivated influenza vaccine. This specimen was PBMCs from blood, taken approximately 5 days after vaccination.

The CDR3 nucleotides are TGTGCCACCAGCATCCGGCCACAAGAGACCCAGTACTTC. Translation: CATSIRPQETQYF. V and J are TRBV15 and TRBJ2-5; D gene unclear. Trimming took off 4 bases at V and 2 bases at J, with 8 bases between the two ends. CDR1 LNHNV and CDR2 YYDKDF come from the germline V gene (reference sequence). This CDR3 is 13 amino acids long.